This T cell receptor beta chain was captured in a study of OX40 agonist ivuxolimab in advanced cancers. Regarding the study as a whole: The study found that CD8+ T cells averaged more expanded clones than CD4+.

Turning to this clone: Its specificity is unknown.

The repertoire was sequenced with immunoSEQ multiplex PCR; TCRdb's copy has only in-frame clones and lacks some. The table shows 77,000 or so clones, with 90% occurring only once. CDR1 and CDR2 (germline): SGDLS, YYNGEE. Trimming took off 0 bases at V and 2 bases at J, with 8 bases between the two ends. This CDR3 contains 14 residues. The chain links TRBV9 to TRBJ2-5; possibly TRBD1 for D (5 bases). This clonotype was obtained from an adult with an advanced solid tumor such as melanoma, head and neck, liver or kidney cancer. The source was CD4+ or CD8+ T cells sorted from blood, collected in a trial of the OX40 agonist ivuxolimab. CDR3 DNA sequence: TGTGCCAGCAGCGTAGGTAGGGGTCAAGAGACCCAGTACTTC. Translated: CASSVGRGQETQYF.